The 6 T cell receptor beta chains presented below share a single source sample, sequenced in a study of Graves' ophthalmopathy and Graves' hyperthyroidism. Transcripts of RNA were the source for amplifying TCR beta CDR3 regions. Scientists carried out first-round RT-PCR using HTBI primers and then a second-round multiplex PCR. TCRdb called the multiplex PCR reads again in MiXCR, with one record for every CDR3 protein. The table has about 1.2 million distinct CDR3 sequences, about two fifths seen once. The specimen was peripheral blood or thyroid tissue (not recorded which). Receptor source: an adult man with Graves' hyperthyroidism.

V and J are TRBV7-8 and TRBJ2-2; tentatively, D is TRBD1 or TRBD2 (5 bases each). Looked up from germline, CDR1 is SGHVS and CDR2 is FQNEAQ. V gave up 6 bases and J gave up 3 bases, with 17 bases separating them. The CDR3 is 16 amino acids. For the CDR3, the DNA is TGTGCCAGCAGGTCTGGGACGGAATCGGACACCGGGGAGCTGTTTTTT. Its translation is CASRSGTESDTGELFF.

This clonotype was seen a handful of times. The chain couples TRBV5-1 to TRBJ2-5; TRBD1 agrees at 12 bases. CDR3 size: 18 residues. CDR1 is SGHRS and CDR2 is YFSETQ in the germline V gene. J was trimmed by 4 bases and V by 1 base; bases with no gene match: 11. The CDR3 loop reads CASSLMNTGQGARETQYF. CDR3 sequence (DNA): TGCGCCAGCAGCTTGATGAATACGGGACAGGGGGCGCGAGAGACCCAGTACTTC.

At least ten counts were recorded for this clonotype. This CDR3 is CASSESAEYTGELFF. The CDR3 DNA reads as TGCGCCAGCAGTGAATCGGCAGAATACACCGGGGAGCTGTTTTTT. V and J are TRBV10-2 and TRBJ2-2; D is unclear. Trimming left V 3 bases short and J 3 bases short, with 11 bases between. The CDR3 contains 15 residues. CDR1 is WSHSY, CDR2 SAAADI, per germline.

This clonotype was recorded at least ten times. V and J are TRBV15 and TRBJ1-6, with D unresolved. CDR3 length: 16 residues. Germline CDR1 reads LNHNV; CDR2 reads YYDKDF (reference sequence). Between the trimmed V and J ends, which lost 0 bases and 3 bases, there was a span of 9 bases. CDR3 sequence: CATSRDPGDYNSPLHF. The CDR3 DNA reads TGTGCCACCAGCAGAGATCCCGGGGACTATAATTCACCCCTCCACTTT.

In the case of this clonotype: Because it lacks the conserved phenylalanine or tryptophan at the end, this CDR3 is likely a read error. The V gene is TRBV7-2, the J gene TRBJ1-6; 7 positions match TRBD1. V trimming: 5 bases; J trimming: 10 bases; junction bases outside the gene matches: 14. CDR1 is SGHTA and CDR2 is FQGNSA in the germline V gene. The CDR3 has 16 amino acids. The DNA of the CDR3 is TGTGCCAGCAGCGTCAACCGGGACAGCATATACTCACCCCTCCACCTT. Translation: CASSVNRDSIYSPLHL.

This clonotype has more than one count but fewer than ten. The chain uses TRBV20-1 and TRBJ2-7; 11 bases are shared with TRBD2. In germline, CDR1 is DFQATT, CDR2 SNEGSKA (reference sequence). The CDR3 contains 14 residues. V dropped 5 bases and J dropped 3; count of bases not matched to a gene: 6. Here the CDR3 DNA reads TGCAGTGCTGTCACGACTAGCGGGATCTACGAGCAGTACTTC. It codes for CSAVTTSGIYEQYF.